This T cell receptor (beta chain) was retrieved from a study of T cell changes during pregnancy in multiple sclerosis. V shed 6 bases and J 2 bases; nucleotides not matched to a gene: 6. CDR1 and CDR2 from the germline V gene are LNHDA and SQIVND (reference sequence). CDR3 length: 14 amino acids. This table comes from immunoSEQ multiplex PCR, and its TCRdb copy is limited to in-frame clones, with some not included. The repertoire has roughly 86,000 clones, 80% to 95% of them found once; the top ten carry over 2%. The TCR was taken from a female donor with multiple sclerosis, enrolled in a pregnancy study. This sample comprised peripheral blood, obtained in the first trimester of pregnancy. This sequence joins TRBV19 and TRBJ2-7; TRBD1 matches at 8 bases. In DNA, the CDR3 is TGTGCCAGTAGCACGACAGGGGTGGCCTACGAGCAGTACTTC. Translated, it gives CASSTTGVAYEQYF. Variable domain in full (rest from reference TRBV19 and TRBJ2-7): DGGITQSPKYLFRKEGQNVTLSCEQNLNHDAMYWYRQDPGQGLRLIYYSQIVNDFQKGDIAEGYSVSREKKESFPLTVTSAQKNPTAFYLCASSTTGVAYEQYFGPGTRLTVT.